This section outlines one T cell receptor beta chain sequence together with its context. These data belong to a study of graft-versus-host responses after intestinal transplantation. Profiling relied on immunoSEQ multiplex PCR, and the TCRdb table lists in-frame clones only, not all of them. The sample carries about 25,000 clones, roughly 42% recorded once. This CDR3 region has 14 residues. CDR1 and CDR2 from the germline V gene are SGHAT and FQNNGV. V was clipped by 5 bases and J by 2 bases; unmatched bases: 6. The chain has TRBV11-2 and TRBJ2-7, with TRBD1 matching 7 bases. The sample was alloreactive CD4+ T cells from a mixed lymphocyte reaction culture, taken before intestinal transplant. Stated subset: CFSE-low proliferating T cells sorted from approximately 6-day pre-transplant mixed lymphocyte reaction (GvH or HvG direction). The TCR comes from a human patient who received an intestinal transplant. CDR3 sequence: CASSLTDRAYEQYF. The CDR3 nucleotides read TGTGCCAGCAGCCTAACCGACAGGGCCTACGAGCAGTACTTC.